The text below deals with one T cell receptor beta chain. Its antigen is unidentified. Prior to thyroid surgery, none of the patients had received any treatment. The V segment lost 5 bases and the J segment 4 bases; nucleotides outside the gene matches: 12. Germline CDR1 is DFQATT and CDR2 is SNEGSKA (reference sequence). The CDR3 loop spans 15 amino acids. The data were obtained in a study of metastatic and nonmetastatic thyroid tumors. Study results and caveats: Compared with benign nodules, malignant thyroid tumors were reported to have significantly higher TCR beta diversity in both blood and tumor.

MiXCR reprocessed the PCR reads for TCRdb. The profile covers approximately 13,000 clones, with less than 30% appearing a single time and 3.6% taken by the ten largest. This chain uses TRBV20-1 with TRBJ2-3; 7 positions agree with TRBD2. The sequence was collected from a female donor with papillary thyroid cancer or a benign thyroid nodule (not recorded which). Some clones in this sample may be carry-over from other donors' samples. The material sequenced was blood. CDR3 sequence reads: CSAYPGDYHADTQYF. In nucleotides, the CDR3 is TGCAGTGCTTACCCCGGGGACTACCACGCAGATACGCAGTATTTT.